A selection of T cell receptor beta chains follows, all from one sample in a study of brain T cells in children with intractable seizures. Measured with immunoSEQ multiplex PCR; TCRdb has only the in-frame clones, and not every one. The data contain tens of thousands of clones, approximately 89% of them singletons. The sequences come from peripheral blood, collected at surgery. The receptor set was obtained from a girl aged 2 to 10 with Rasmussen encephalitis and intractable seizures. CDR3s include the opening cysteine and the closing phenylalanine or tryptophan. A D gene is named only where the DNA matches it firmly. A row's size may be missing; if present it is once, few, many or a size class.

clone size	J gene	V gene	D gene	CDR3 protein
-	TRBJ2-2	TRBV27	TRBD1	CASRQYPGQGRIGSGELFF
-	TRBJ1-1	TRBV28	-	CASSYRGTEAFF
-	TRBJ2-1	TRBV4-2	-	CASSQWRGDEQFF
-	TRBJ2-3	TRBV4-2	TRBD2	CASSQDLVSGRAYTDTQYF
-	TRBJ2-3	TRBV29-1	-	CSGGTLDTQYF
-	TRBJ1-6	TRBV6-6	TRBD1	CASSRTGSSYNSPLHF
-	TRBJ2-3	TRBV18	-	CASSPRLQGTGDTQYF
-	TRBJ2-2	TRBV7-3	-	CASSPLATGELFF
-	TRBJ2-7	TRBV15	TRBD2	CATSSGTSGRAPYEEQYF
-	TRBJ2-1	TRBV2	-	CASSESVNSYNEQFF
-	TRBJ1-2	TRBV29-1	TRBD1	CSGTTGDTGYTF
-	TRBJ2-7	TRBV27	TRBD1	CASSSTGGSYEQYF
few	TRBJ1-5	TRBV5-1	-	CASSMDINQPQHF
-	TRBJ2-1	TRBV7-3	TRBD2	CASSPLAGDLTEQFF
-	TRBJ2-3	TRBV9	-	CASSVVGSIGDTQYF
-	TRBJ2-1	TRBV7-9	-	CASSLTEWSYNEQFF
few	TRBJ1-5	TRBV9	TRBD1	CASSEGTGREPQHF
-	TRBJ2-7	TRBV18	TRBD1	CASSPNRGNEQYF
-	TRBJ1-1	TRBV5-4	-	CASSSDLPREAFF
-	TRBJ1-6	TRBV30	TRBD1	CASGDRNNSPLHF
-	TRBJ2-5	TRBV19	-	CASSPAGGQETQYF
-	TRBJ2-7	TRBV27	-	CASSSKSGPSYEQYF
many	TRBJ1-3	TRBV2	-	CASSFDSGRNTIYF
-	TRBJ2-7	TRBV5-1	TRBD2	CASSPFGGGTLYEQYF
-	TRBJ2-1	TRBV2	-	CASSYGNEQFF
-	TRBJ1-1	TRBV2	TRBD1	CASGRGPQEAFF
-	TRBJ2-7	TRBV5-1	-	CASRVYEQYF
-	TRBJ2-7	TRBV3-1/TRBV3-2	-	CASSGTDRLEQYF
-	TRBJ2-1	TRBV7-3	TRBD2	CASSSETSGIYNEQFF
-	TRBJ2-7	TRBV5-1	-	CASSLALNYEQYF
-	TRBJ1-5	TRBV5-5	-	CASSLEGRNQPQHF
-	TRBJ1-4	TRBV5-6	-	CASSLANEKLFF
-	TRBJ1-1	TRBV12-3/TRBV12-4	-	CASTPGRYNEAFF
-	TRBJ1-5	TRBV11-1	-	CASSTGINQPQHF
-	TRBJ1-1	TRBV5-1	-	CASREIGGLRGTEAFF
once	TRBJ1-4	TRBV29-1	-	CSVEGVGATNEKLFF
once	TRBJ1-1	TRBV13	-	CASSAEGKGAEAFF
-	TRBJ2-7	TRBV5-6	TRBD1	CASSLARTGWRDEQYF
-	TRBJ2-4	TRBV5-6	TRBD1	CASSVFVARGIGIQYF
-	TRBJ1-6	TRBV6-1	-	CASSEWKASPLHF
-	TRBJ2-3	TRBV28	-	CASSPPGTDTQYF
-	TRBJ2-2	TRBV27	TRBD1	CASSSDRAGTGELFF
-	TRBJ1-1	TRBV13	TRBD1	CASSLGQGGTEAFF
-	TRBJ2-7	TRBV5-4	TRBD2	CASSSLLAGVYEQYF
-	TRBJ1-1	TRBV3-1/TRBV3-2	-	CASSRGGVEAFF
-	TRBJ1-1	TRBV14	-	CASSLSRDEAFF
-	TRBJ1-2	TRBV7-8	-	CASSLLEGRDGYTF
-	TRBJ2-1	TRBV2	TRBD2	CASSYRLAGGREQFF
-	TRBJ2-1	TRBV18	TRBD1	CASSPQQGVNEQFF
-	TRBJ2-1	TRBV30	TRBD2	CAWSLGSGSEQFF
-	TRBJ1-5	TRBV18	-	CASSPRHRDSNQPQHF
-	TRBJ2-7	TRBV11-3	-	CASSFSYEQYF
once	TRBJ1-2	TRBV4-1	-	CASSAGASYGYTF
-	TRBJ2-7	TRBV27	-	CASSFGDVSYEQYF
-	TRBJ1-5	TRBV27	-	CASSLAGGSNQPQHF
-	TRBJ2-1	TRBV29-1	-	CSVGGAEFF
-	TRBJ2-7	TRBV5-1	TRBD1	CASSLAEQGAREQYF